A single sample gave rise to the 17 T cell receptor beta chains below, sequenced in a study of T cells in Graves' hyperthyroidism and ophthalmopathy. Amplification targeted TCR beta CDR3 regions from RNA transcripts. Initially, a first-round RT-PCR of the TCR CDR3 employed the HTBI primer set. TCRdb re-analysed the multiplex PCR reads in MiXCR, keeping a single row per CDR3 protein. The sample carries under 400,000 distinct CDR3 sequences, around 14% recorded once. Sequenced: blood. The receptors originated from a woman in her late teens or twenties with Graves' hyperthyroidism.

This clonotype was recorded a few times. This CDR3 is CASSLVTGDHEQYF. DNA for the CDR3: TGCGCCAGCAGCTTGGTAACGGGAGACCACGAGCAGTACTTC. This sequence joins TRBV5-1 and TRBJ2-7, with a possible D match to TRBD2 (6 bases). Between the trimmed V and J ends, which lost 0 bases and 5 bases, there was a span of 12 bases. Germline CDR1 and CDR2: SGHRS and YFSETQ. The CDR3 spans 14 residues.

This clonotype was seen at least ten times. The rearrangement joins TRBV28 to TRBJ1-3; D remains unclear. Trimming shortened V by 4 bases and J by 1 base, and 8 bases separated the two germline ends. CDR3 length: 14 residues. Germline CDR1 reads MDHEN; CDR2 reads SYDVKM. The CDR3: CASSSKESGNTIYF. DNA of the CDR3: TGTGCCAGCAGTTCCAAAGAATCTGGAAACACCATATATTTT. Full variable domain (outside the CDR3, taken from reference TRBV28 and TRBJ1-3): DVKVTQSSRYLVKRTGEKVFLECVQDMDHENMFWYRQDPGLGLRLIYFSYDVKMKEKGDIPEGYSVSREKKERFSLILESASTNQTSMYLCASSSKESGNTIYFGEGSWLTVV.

This chain uses TRBV4-1 with TRBJ1-6, with a possible D match to TRBD1 (5 bases). The CDR3 consists of 17 residues. The V end was cut by 4 bases, the J end by 6 bases, with 19 bases between. The germline CDR1 and CDR2 sequences are MGHRA and YSYEKL. CDR3 residues: CASSPVGGKAVNSPLHF. Written as DNA, the CDR3 is TGCGCCAGCAGCCCGGTCGGGGGGAAGGCCGTTAATTCACCCCTCCACTTT.

CDR3 region: CASSSRQGANTGELFF. As DNA, the CDR3 is TGTGCCAGCAGTTCTCGACAGGGGGCGAACACCGGGGAGCTGTTTTTT. This sequence joins TRBV12-3 or TRBV12-4 and TRBJ2-2; 9 nucleotides agree with TRBD1. CDR3 length: 16 amino acids. After removal of 4 bases from V and 0 bases from J, the junction contained 3 bases not matched to a gene.

In this sample, this clonotype turned up many times. V is TRBV28 and J is TRBJ1-3; perhaps TRBD1 as D (5 bases). The CDR3 sequence is 15 residues long. The V end lost 11 bases, the J end lost 2 bases, and 19 bases lay between the germline ends. The germline gives CDR1 MDHEN, CDR2 SYDVKM. For the CDR3, the DNA is TGTGCCGGGGGGAGGACGGCGCCTACTGGAAACACCATATATTTT. Translation: CAGGRTAPTGNTIYF.

In this sample, this clonotype turned up many times. This chain uses TRBV2 with TRBJ1-1; 9 nucleotides match TRBD1. The germline gives CDR1 SNHLY, CDR2 FYNNEI. The CDR3 spans 15 residues. J was trimmed by 8 bases and V by 6 bases; bases with no gene match: 13. The CDR3 DNA is TGTGCCAGCAGGCCAGGGGTACAGGGGGCGTCGGAAGCTTTCTTT. Residues: CASRPGVQGASEAFF.

This clonotype was detected ten times or more. This rearrangement joins TRBV5-1 to TRBJ2-3, with D maybe TRBD2 (5 bases). Per the germline V gene, CDR1 is SGHRS and CDR2 is YFSETQ. The V and J ends lost 0 bases and 1 base respectively, with 15 bases between them. The CDR3 runs 17 residues. This CDR3 is CASSLEGGRLGTDTQYF. The CDR3 DNA is TGCGCCAGCAGCTTGGAAGGCGGGCGGCTAGGCACAGATACGCAGTATTTT.

This clonotype came up many times. The chain recombines TRBV6-1 with TRBJ1-2; TRBD1 is a possible D gene (5 bases). V dropped 6 bases and J dropped 6 bases, with 17 bases sitting between them. This CDR3 has 14 residues. CDR1 and CDR2 (germline): MNHNS, SASEGT. In DNA, the CDR3 is TGTGCCAGCAGCTACGACGGGGCGGCGCATGGCTACACCTTC. Encoded protein: CASSYDGAAHGYTF.

This clonotype was recorded many times. The chain links TRBV20-1 to TRBJ2-7; no definite D call. Deletions cut 3 bases from V and 6 bases from J, with 9 bases between. Germline CDR1 reads DFQATT; CDR2 reads SNEGSKA (reference sequence). CDR3 length: 11 amino acids. The CDR3 reads CSASPAGEQYF. For the CDR3, the DNA is TGCAGTGCTAGCCCCGCCGGCGAGCAGTACTTC.

The sample holds many counts of this clonotype. The rearrangement links TRBV30 to TRBJ2-1; D is possibly TRBD2 (5 bases). Between the trimmed V and J ends, which lost 0 bases and 5 bases, there was a span of 14 bases. From germline, CDR1 is GTSNPN and CDR2 SVGIG (reference sequence). This CDR3 is built from 15 residues. In nucleotides, the CDR3 is TGTGCCTGGAGTGTGTTGCTGGGAGAGAACAATGAGCAGTTCTTC. Encoded protein: CAWSVLLGENNEQFF.

In this sample, this clonotype turned up once. The chain employs TRBV7-9 and TRBJ2-1; 9 nucleotides align to TRBD1. From germline, CDR1 is SEHNR and CDR2 FQNEAQ (reference sequence). The CDR3 contains 16 residues. J gave up 6 bases and V 2 bases, and 8 bases lay outside the gene matches. DNA for the CDR3: TGTGCCAGCAGCTTATGGGGACAGGGATGGGGCAATGAGCAGTTCTTC. Its translation is CASSLWGQGWGNEQFF. Full variable domain (outside the CDR3, taken from reference TRBV7-9 and TRBJ2-1): DTGVSQNPRHKITKRGQNVTFRCDPISEHNRLYWYRQTLGQGPEFLTYFQNEAQLEKSRLLSDRFSAERPKGSFSTLEIQRTEQGDSAMYLCASSLWGQGWGNEQFFGPGTRLTVL.

Ten or more counts support this clonotype. The chain recombines TRBV30 with TRBJ1-1, with TRBD1 matching over 9 bases. The CDR3 loop spans 14 amino acids. CDR1 and CDR2 (germline): GTSNPN, SVGIG (reference sequence). The J segment lost 5 bases and the V segment lost 2 bases, leaving 6 bases of the junction unmatched. The CDR3, as DNA: TGTGCCTGGAGTCACGGACAGGGGAGGACTGAAGCTTTCTTT. Protein: CAWSHGQGRTEAFF. Complete variable domain (other parts from reference TRBV30 and TRBJ1-1): SQTIHQWPATLVQPVGSPLSLECTVEGTSNPNLYWYRQAAGRGLQLLFYSVGIGQISSEVPQNLSASRPQDRQFILSSKKLLLSDSGFYLCAWSHGQGRTEAFFGQGTRLTVV.

This chain uses TRBV5-1 with TRBJ2-7; tentatively, D is TRBD2 (6 bases). The V gene lost 0 bases and the J gene lost 0 bases, with 10 bases spanning the gap. The CDR3 sequence is 15 residues long. From germline, CDR1 is SGHRS and CDR2 YFSETQ. This CDR3 is CASSLGAGPSYEQYF. In DNA form, the CDR3 reads TGCGCCAGCAGCTTGGGCGCGGGACCCTCCTACGAGCAGTACTTC.

This clonotype was seen repeatedly, ten times or more. The CDR3 loop reads CAWSRGDGRGYTF. CDR3 nucleotide sequence: TGTGCCTGGAGTCGGGGGGACGGGAGAGGCTACACCTTC. The chain employs TRBV30 and TRBJ1-2; TRBD1 is a possible D gene (5 bases). The germline gives CDR1 GTSNPN, CDR2 SVGIG (reference sequence). The V and J ends lost 2 bases and 8 bases respectively, with 15 bases between them. CDR3 length: 13 amino acids.

This rearrangement joins TRBV7-8 to TRBJ2-1; TRBD1 matches at 9 bases. The CDR3 consists of 15 residues. Germline V gene lookup returns CDR1 SGHVS and CDR2 FQNEAQ. J gave up 9 bases and V 5 bases, and 11 bases lay outside the gene matches. This chain's CDR3 is CASSPKGQGPPEQFF. The CDR3 DNA reads as TGTGCCAGCAGCCCGAAGGGACAGGGTCCCCCTGAGCAGTTCTTC.

The rearrangement links TRBV5-1 to TRBJ1-1; D possibly corresponds to TRBD1 (6 bases). V lost 4 bases to trimming and J lost 1 base, with 14 bases between them. The CDR3 loop spans 15 amino acids. Germline assignment: CDR1 SGHRS and CDR2 YFSETQ. CDR3 DNA sequence: TGCGCCAGCAGCCCCGGCCAGGGGTCGAACACTGAAGCTTTCTTT. It is translated as CASSPGQGSNTEAFF.

This clonotype was seen ten or more times. The chain recombines TRBV7-2 with TRBJ2-2, with TRBD2 matching 8 bases. V gave up 2 bases and J gave up 1 base; unmatched junction bases: 3. CDR1 is SGHTA and CDR2 is FQGNSA in the germline V gene. The length of the CDR3 is 16 residues. DNA of the CDR3: TGTGCCAGCAGCTTAAATAGCGGGGTGAACACCGGGGAGCTGTTTTTT. Amino acid sequence: CASSLNSGVNTGELFF.